Listed below are T cell receptor beta chains from one sample, sequenced in a study of identical twins. One entry per CDR3 protein results from TCRdb running MiXCR on the 5' RACE reads. The sample shows hundreds of thousands of distinct CDR3 sequences, over 8.5% of them seen only once. A further study also used this sample, focusing on yellow fever vaccine responses in identical twins.

Sequencing input: PBMCs. These receptors came from a woman under 30 in good health. Both conserved end residues are part of each CDR3. D genes are given only for firm matches. Clone size appears in some rows only: once, few, many, or a class for an expanded clone.

cdr3_length: 13; j_call: TRBJ1-2; d_call: .; clone_size: few; v_call: TRBV6-1; cdr3_nt: TGTGCCAGCAGCTTCGGACAGTACTATGGCTACACCTTC; cdr3_aa: CASSFGQYYGYTF
cdr3_length: 15; j_call: TRBJ2-1; d_call: TRBD1; clone_size: many; v_call: TRBV20-1; cdr3_nt: TGCAGTGCTAGTACCACAGGGGGCAGTTTCAATGAGCAGTTCTTC; cdr3_aa: CSASTTGGSFNEQFF
cdr3_length: 15; j_call: TRBJ1-1; d_call: .; clone_size: .; v_call: TRBV6-5; cdr3_nt: TGTGCCAGCAGTTACCTCCCGGACAGAAACACTGAAGCTTTCTTT; cdr3_aa: CASSYLPDRNTEAFF
cdr3_length: 12; j_call: TRBJ1-1; d_call: .; clone_size: many; v_call: TRBV7-9; cdr3_nt: TGTGCCAGCAGCTGGGGGGATACTGAAGCTTTCTTT; cdr3_aa: CASSWGDTEAFF
cdr3_length: 11; j_call: TRBJ1-1; d_call: .; clone_size: many; v_call: TRBV7-9; cdr3_nt: TGTGCCAGCAGCCCCGTGGGTGAAGCTTTCTTT; cdr3_aa: CASSPVGEAFF
cdr3_length: 15; j_call: TRBJ1-4; d_call: TRBD1; clone_size: .; v_call: TRBV11-2; cdr3_nt: TGTGCCAGCAGCTTAGGGGACAGGGATTTTGAAAAACTGTTTTTT; cdr3_aa: CASSLGDRDFEKLFF
cdr3_length: 18; j_call: TRBJ2-7; d_call: .; clone_size: .; v_call: TRBV10-3; cdr3_nt: TGTGCCATCAATCACTCGACACGGAAGCTTTACGGAACCTACGAGCAGTACTTC; cdr3_aa: CAINHSTRKLYGTYEQYF
cdr3_length: 15; j_call: TRBJ2-7; d_call: TRBD1; clone_size: .; v_call: TRBV5-1; cdr3_nt: TGCGCCAGCAGCCCAGGGACAGGGTGGGTTACCGAGCAGTACTTC; cdr3_aa: CASSPGTGWVTEQYF
cdr3_length: 15; j_call: TRBJ2-7; d_call: .; clone_size: .; v_call: TRBV6-5; cdr3_nt: TGTGCCAGCAGTTATTTGGAGGGTGTCTCCTACGAGCAGTACTTC; cdr3_aa: CASSYLEGVSYEQYF
cdr3_length: 18; j_call: TRBJ2-3; d_call: .; clone_size: many; v_call: TRBV20-1; cdr3_nt: TGCAGTGCTAGGATTCTGGGTCCCAGCGGATATAGCACAGATACGCAGTATTTT; cdr3_aa: CSARILGPSGYSTDTQYF
cdr3_length: 13; j_call: TRBJ2-1; d_call: .; clone_size: .; v_call: TRBV20-1; cdr3_nt: TGCAGTGCTAGGGGGCAAGGTCCCAATGAGCAGTTCTTC; cdr3_aa: CSARGQGPNEQFF
cdr3_length: 16; j_call: TRBJ2-3; d_call: .; clone_size: many; v_call: TRBV5-1; cdr3_nt: TGCGCCAGCAGCTTGGTGGCAGCCCGAAGCACAGATACGCAGTATTTT; cdr3_aa: CASSLVAARSTDTQYF
cdr3_length: 13; j_call: TRBJ2-1; d_call: .; clone_size: many; v_call: TRBV20-1; cdr3_nt: TGCAGTGCTCAGGGGCAGGGATACAATGAGCAGTTCTTC; cdr3_aa: CSAQGQGYNEQFF
cdr3_length: 12; j_call: TRBJ1-5; d_call: .; clone_size: few; v_call: TRBV7-2; cdr3_nt: TGTGCCAGCAGCTTAGATATGGAGCCCCAGCATTTT; cdr3_aa: CASSLDMEPQHF
cdr3_length: 13; j_call: TRBJ2-3; d_call: .; clone_size: .; v_call: TRBV5-1; cdr3_nt: TGCGCCAGCAGCTTGAAGTTCACAGATACGCAGTATTTT; cdr3_aa: CASSLKFTDTQYF
cdr3_length: 13; j_call: TRBJ1-1; d_call: .; clone_size: many; v_call: TRBV25-1; cdr3_nt: TGTGCCAGCAGTGAAGATAGGGGGGATGAAGCTTTCTTT; cdr3_aa: CASSEDRGDEAFF
cdr3_length: 15; j_call: TRBJ1-4; d_call: .; clone_size: many; v_call: TRBV7-9; cdr3_nt: TGTGCCAGCAGCTCCGCCAGATCAACTAATGAAAAACTGTTTTTT; cdr3_aa: CASSSARSTNEKLFF
cdr3_length: 14; j_call: TRBJ2-2; d_call: .; clone_size: many; v_call: TRBV5-1; cdr3_nt: TGCGCCAGCAGCTTGGCCGGGCCAACCGGGGAGCTGTTTTTT; cdr3_aa: CASSLAGPTGELFF
cdr3_length: 20; j_call: TRBJ1-2; d_call: .; clone_size: few; v_call: TRBV5-1; cdr3_nt: TGCGCCAGCAGCTTGGATCCCCCCCCGGACAGCGGATTTTCTAACTATGGCTACACCTTC; cdr3_aa: CASSLDPPPDSGFSNYGYTF
cdr3_length: 15; j_call: TRBJ2-7; d_call: TRBD2; clone_size: few; v_call: TRBV28; cdr3_nt: TGTGCCAGCAGTAATCTGGGACTAGCGGGGTACGAGCAGTACTTC; cdr3_aa: CASSNLGLAGYEQYF
cdr3_length: 14; j_call: TRBJ1-5; d_call: .; clone_size: .; v_call: TRBV7-8; cdr3_nt: TGTGCCAGCAGCTTAGCGCGCGCTGATCAGCCCCAGCATTTT; cdr3_aa: CASSLARADQPQHF
cdr3_length: 12; j_call: TRBJ2-5; d_call: .; clone_size: .; v_call: TRBV14; cdr3_nt: TGTGCCAGCAGCCAAGTGGGACAGACCCAGTACTTC; cdr3_aa: CASSQVGQTQYF
cdr3_length: 13; j_call: TRBJ2-7; d_call: TRBD2; clone_size: .; v_call: TRBV29-1; cdr3_nt: TGCAGCGTTGGGGGGGGAGGCTCCTACGAGCAGTACTTC; cdr3_aa: CSVGGGGSYEQYF
cdr3_length: 11; j_call: TRBJ2-7; d_call: .; clone_size: few; v_call: TRBV28; cdr3_nt: TGTGCCAGCACCTTCAGATACGAGCAGTACTTC; cdr3_aa: CASTFRYEQYF
cdr3_length: 14; j_call: TRBJ2-1; d_call: TRBD2; clone_size: many; v_call: TRBV29-1; cdr3_nt: TGCAGCGTTACTAGCGAGGTCTCCTACAATGAGCAGTTCTTC; cdr3_aa: CSVTSEVSYNEQFF
cdr3_length: 15; j_call: TRBJ1-4; d_call: .; clone_size: few; v_call: TRBV6-1; cdr3_nt: TGTGCCAGCATCCCTAAAATTTGGACTAATGAAAAACTGTTTTTT; cdr3_aa: CASIPKIWTNEKLFF
cdr3_length: 15; j_call: TRBJ2-7; d_call: .; clone_size: .; v_call: TRBV7-9; cdr3_nt: TGTGCCAGCAGCATCCCTGGGGACAACTCCTACGAGCAGTACTTC; cdr3_aa: CASSIPGDNSYEQYF
cdr3_length: 18; j_call: TRBJ2-3; d_call: .; clone_size: few; v_call: TRBV27; cdr3_nt: TGTGCCAGCAGTTTATACTGGCCCACAGGCATACACACAGATACGCAGTATTTT; cdr3_aa: CASSLYWPTGIHTDTQYF
cdr3_length: 21; j_call: TRBJ2-5; d_call: .; clone_size: .; v_call: TRBV21-1; cdr3_nt: TGTGCCAGCAGCAAATACCCTATGGGAATACGATACAAAGAGTACCAAGAGACCCAGTACTTC; cdr3_aa: CASSKYPMGIRYKEYQETQYF